This is a list of T cell receptor beta chains from one sample in a study of T cell changes during pregnancy in multiple sclerosis. Libraries were prepared by immunoSEQ multiplex PCR; TCRdb keeps only in-frame clonotypes and omits some of them. The sample gives approximately 74,000 clones, 80% to 95% of which show up once; 2% to 2.5% is in the top ten. Source: peripheral blood, taken before pregnancy. These receptors all come from a female donor with multiple sclerosis, enrolled in a pregnancy study. Each CDR3 is given with its conserved first and last residue. The D gene is left open where the match is weak. Rows may omit the clone size; those that give it use once, few, many or a size class.

j_call,d_call,v_call,clone_size,cdr3_nt,cdr3_aa
TRBJ2-2,.,TRBV4-3,once,TGCGCCAGCAGCCAAGATCCTAACGGGTACACCGGGGAGCTGTTTTTT,CASSQDPNGYTGELFF
TRBJ2-7,.,TRBV18,.,TGTGCCAGCTCCCCGGCTAGCGACTCCTACGAGCAGTACTTC,CASSPASDSYEQYF
TRBJ2-1,.,TRBV2,many,TGTGCCAGCAGTGCGGGGTCCTACAATGAGCAGTTCTTC,CASSAGSYNEQFF
TRBJ1-4,.,TRBV28,.,TGTGCCAGCAGCCCTCTCGGGGGGGCGGGTAATGAAAAACTGTTTTTT,CASSPLGGAGNEKLFF
TRBJ2-4,TRBD1,TRBV7-9,.,TGTGCCAGCAGCCCCGGGACAGGGAACATTCAGTACTTC,CASSPGTGNIQYF
TRBJ1-2,.,TRBV29-1,.,TGCAGCGCATCACCCGCCGAGGCCGGGAACTATGGCTACACCTTC,CSASPAEAGNYGYTF
TRBJ2-3,TRBD2,TRBV2,.,TGTGCCAGCAGTGACGCTAGCGGGAGGGATACTGATACGCAGTATTTT,CASSDASGRDTDTQYF
TRBJ1-1,.,TRBV29-1,.,TGCAGCGGTTACATGAACACTGAAGCTTTCTTT,CSGYMNTEAFF
TRBJ1-2,TRBD1,TRBV18,.,TGTGCCAGCTCACCACCAGAGTGGGACAGGGACTATGGCTACACCTTC,CASSPPEWDRDYGYTF
TRBJ2-1,TRBD1,TRBV27,.,TGTGCCAGCAGTTCGGGACAGGGGGAGTCGAATGAGCAGTTCTTC,CASSSGQGESNEQFF
TRBJ2-3,.,TRBV11-2,.,TGTGCCAGCAGCTTAGATCGCGGGACAGTATGGGATACGCAGTATTTT,CASSLDRGTVWDTQYF
TRBJ2-3,.,TRBV5-1,.,TGCGCCAGCAGCCCCCCTCCGGGCACAGATACGCAGTATTTT,CASSPPPGTDTQYF
TRBJ1-2,.,TRBV10-3,medium-sized,TGTGCCATCAGTGAGTTGAACAGGGACTACACCTTC,CAISELNRDYTF
TRBJ2-7,.,TRBV27,.,TGTGCCAGCAGTCCCCCCCCGACCCAGGCCTACGAGCAGTACTTC,CASSPPPTQAYEQYF
TRBJ1-5,.,TRBV5-6,.,TGTGCCAGCAGCTATAGACAGGTGGGCAATCAGCCCCAGCATTTT,CASSYRQVGNQPQHF
TRBJ2-7,TRBD2,TRBV27,.,TGTGCCAGCAGCCGGGAGGGCCCGGGGGAGCAGTACTTC,CASSREGPGEQYF
TRBJ2-3,TRBD2,TRBV11-3,.,TGTGCCAGCAGCTTAGGGGTTCTGCGGGAGTTCAGCGCAGATACGCAGTATTTT,CASSLGVLREFSADTQYF
TRBJ2-7,TRBD2,TRBV10-1,.,TGCGCCAGCAGACTAGCGGGAGGGAAAAACGAGCAGTACTTC,CASRLAGGKNEQYF
TRBJ2-5,TRBD2,TRBV7-9,.,TGTGCCAGCAGCCCCCTACTAGCGGGAGTCGGAGAGACCCAGTACTTC,CASSPLLAGVGETQYF
TRBJ2-3,TRBD2,TRBV4-1,once,TGCGCCAGCAGCCGGGGGGGGCTAGCGGGAGGTACAGATACGCAGTATTTT,CASSRGGLAGGTDTQYF
TRBJ1-1,.,TRBV9,.,TGTGCCAGCAGCATAACCCCGGGACAGAACACTGAAGCTTTCTTT,CASSITPGQNTEAFF
TRBJ2-7,TRBD2,TRBV15,.,TGTGCCACCAGCCCCGGGGGGGCAGTCTACGAGCAGTACTTC,CATSPGGAVYEQYF
TRBJ1-1,TRBD1,TRBV7-9,.,TGTGCCAGCAGCTCGGAGGGACAGATGAACACTGAAGCTTTCTTT,CASSSEGQMNTEAFF
TRBJ1-1,.,TRBV11-2,.,TGTGCCAGCAGCTTACAGGGCACTGAAGCTTTCTTT,CASSLQGTEAFF
TRBJ1-3,TRBD1,TRBV5-8,.,TGTGCCAGCGGACACAGGGGGTTAGGAGGCGGCTCTGGAAACACCATATATTTT,CASGHRGLGGGSGNTIYF
TRBJ1-1,TRBD1,TRBV11-3,.,TGTGCCAGCAGCTTAGGCAGGGGGGAAAGGAATGAAGCTTTCTTT,CASSLGRGERNEAFF
TRBJ2-7,TRBD2,TRBV7-2,.,TGTGCCAGCAGCTTAGAAGGCGGGAGGACACCGTACTTC,CASSLEGGRTPYF
TRBJ2-6,TRBD2,TRBV28,.,TGTGCCAGCAGTCCGGGGGGCTCTGGGGCCAACGTCCTGACTTTC,CASSPGGSGANVLTF
TRBJ1-2,.,TRBV6-6,once,TGTGCCAGCAGTTACTCACCAACTTTCTTC,CASSYSPTFF
TRBJ2-3,TRBD2,TRBV27,.,TGTGCCAGCAGTTTCCAGCGGGAGGCCACAGATACGCAGTATTTT,CASSFQREATDTQYF
TRBJ1-1,TRBD1,TRBV7-2,.,TGTGCCAGCAGCCAAACCCAGGGGGCTGAAGCTTTCTTT,CASSQTQGAEAFF
TRBJ1-2,TRBD1,TRBV6-5,few,TGTGCCACCGATCGGACAGGGGCCGGCTATGGCTACACCTTC,CATDRTGAGYGYTF
TRBJ2-7,TRBD2,TRBV11-2,.,TGTGCCAGCTTATCTGCTGGCTCTAGCGGCTCCTACGAGCAGTACTTC,CASLSAGSSGSYEQYF
TRBJ2-7,.,TRBV15,.,TGTGCCACCAGCAGAGATCCCGACAGTTCCTACGAGCAGTACTTC,CATSRDPDSSYEQYF
TRBJ2-7,TRBD2,TRBV5-5,.,TGTGCCAGCAGTGAACTACCTAGCGGTGTGGTTCAGCAGTACTTC,CASSELPSGVVQQYF
TRBJ2-3,.,TRBV7-9,.,TGTGCCATAAGCCCTCGGACTGCCCCCGGGGATACGCAGTATTTT,CAISPRTAPGDTQYF
TRBJ1-2,.,TRBV6-6,once,TGTGCCAGCAGCGACAGGAACTATGGCTACACCTTC,CASSDRNYGYTF
TRBJ2-4,TRBD2,TRBV5-6,.,TGTGCCAGCAGCTTGGCTGGGCTAGCGGGGCTAGCCAAAAACATTCAGTACTTC,CASSLAGLAGLAKNIQYF
TRBJ2-5,.,TRBV25-1,.,TGTGCCAGCAGTGAATCCCGACTGCAAGAGACCCAGTACTTC,CASSESRLQETQYF
TRBJ2-3,.,TRBV5-4,.,TGTGCCAGCAGTCCCCCACACACAGATACGCAGTATTTT,CASSPPHTDTQYF
TRBJ2-2,.,TRBV4-3,.,TGCGCCAGCAGCCAAGATTTTCGGGCAGGAGGGACCGGGGAGCTGTTTTTT,CASSQDFRAGGTGELFF
TRBJ2-1,TRBD1,TRBV29-1,.,TGCAGCGTTGAAGATCGGGCGGGACAGGGTTACAATGAGCAGTTCTTC,CSVEDRAGQGYNEQFF
TRBJ2-3,TRBD2,TRBV4-1,.,TGCGCCAGCAGCCAAAGATACAAGATTCAAGCGGGAGGGCGCGGCACAGATACGCAGTATTTT,CASSQRYKIQAGGRGTDTQYF
TRBJ1-2,.,TRBV19,.,TGTGCCAGTACCCTCACAGGAACCTATGGCTACACCTTC,CASTLTGTYGYTF
TRBJ2-2,.,TRBV28,.,TGTGCCAGCAGTTTGGTAGATACCGGGGAGCTGTTTTTT,CASSLVDTGELFF
TRBJ2-1,TRBD2,TRBV9,.,TGTGCCAGCAGCGTTACTTGGACTAGCGGATACAATGAGCAGTTCTTC,CASSVTWTSGYNEQFF
TRBJ2-5,TRBD1,TRBV9,.,TGTGCCAGCAGCGCGGGGACAGAAGAGACCCAGTACTTC,CASSAGTEETQYF